The 16 T cell receptor beta chains reported below all come from one sample, sequenced in a study of cytomegalovirus exposure and HLA in healthy donors. The PCR employed 60 Vbeta primers together with 13 Jbeta primers. Repertoires were generated with immunoSEQ multiplex PCR, while TCRdb's copy carries only in-frame clones and drops some. Of 100,000 to 150,000 clones listed, about four fifths are singletons. The material sequenced was PBMCs. These receptors were collected from a middle-aged woman in good health and CMV-seropositive.

The chain joins TRBV10-1 to TRBJ1-5, with TRBD1 as a possible D gene (6 bases). CDR3 length: 13 residues. V was shortened by 6 bases and J by 5 bases, with 11 bases between the two germline ends. Germline V gene sequence: CDR1 WNHNN, CDR2 SYGVQD (reference sequence). Written as DNA, the CDR3 is TGCGCCAGCAGCCAAACAGGGTATCAGCCCCAGCATTTT. This sequence encodes CASSQTGYQPQHF.

The V call is TRBV15, the J call TRBJ1-1, with D maybe TRBD1 (5 bases). Per the germline V gene, CDR1 is LNHNV and CDR2 is YYDKDF (reference sequence). The V end was cut by 1 base, the J end by 11 bases, with 11 bases between. The CDR3 covers 12 residues. The CDR3 nucleotides read TGTGCCACCAGCAGAGCGGGGGGTCGCGCTTTCTTT. This encodes CATSRAGGRAFF.

This clone was picked up one time. The chain is built from TRBV19 and TRBJ2-5; D is perhaps TRBD2 (5 bases). The CDR3 runs to 16 residues. V dropped 3 bases and J dropped 1 base, with 15 bases sitting between them. Germline V gene data show CDR1 as LNHDA and CDR2 as SQIVND (reference sequence). The chain's CDR3 is CASSIKVAFPQETQYF. For the CDR3, the DNA is TGTGCCAGTAGTATTAAGGTAGCGTTCCCCCAAGAGACCCAGTACTTC. Filled out from reference TRBV19 and TRBJ2-5, the complete variable domain reads DGGITQSPKYLFRKEGQNVTLSCEQNLNHDAMYWYRQDPGQGLRLIYYSQIVNDFQKGDIAEGYSVSREKKESFPLTVTSAQKNPTAFYLCASSIKVAFPQETQYFGPGTRLLVL.

The chain has TRBV9 and TRBJ2-5; 11 bases match TRBD2. The CDR3 is 17 residues long. Trimming cost V 0 bases and J 2 bases; bases outside gene matches: 6. Germline V gene lookup returns CDR1 SGDLS and CDR2 YYNGEE. The CDR3 region has the DNA TGTGCCAGCAGCGTAGGGGCTAGCGGGAGGTATCAAGAGACCCAGTACTTC. It codes for CASSVGASGRYQETQYF. Based on the CDR3 plus reference TRBV9 and TRBJ2-5, the full variable domain is DSGVTQTPKHLITATGQRVTLRCSPRSGDLSVYWYQQSLDQGLQFLIQYYNGEERAKGNILERFSAQQFPDLHSELNLSSLELGDSALYFCASSVGASGRYQETQYFGPGTRLLVL.

The rearrangement uses TRBV6-6 and TRBJ2-1; possibly TRBD2 for D (5 bases). Germline CDR1 reads MNHNY; CDR2 reads SVGAGI (reference sequence). The V gene lost 2 bases and the J gene lost 8 bases, with 19 bases spanning the gap. The CDR3 consists of 16 residues. The CDR3 DNA reads as TGTGCCAGCAGTTACATTCCTAGCATGATGGGAGATGAGCAGTTCTTC. Translated: CASSYIPSMMGDEQFF.

This clone was seen only once. The chain uses TRBV7-2 and TRBJ2-7; 9 positions match TRBD2. After removal of 3 bases from V and 4 bases from J, the junction contained 7 bases not matched to a gene. Germline assignment: CDR1 SGHTA and CDR2 FQGNSA. This CDR3 region has 15 residues. The CDR3 DNA reads TGTGCCAGCAGCTTTAGCGGGAGTGGGGGGTACGAGCAGTACTTC. It codes for CASSFSGSGGYEQYF.

The rearrangement uses TRBV5-6 and TRBJ2-7, with 8 bases identical to TRBD1. The trim removed 4 bases at V and 6 bases at J, leaving 6 bases unmatched. The CDR3 sequence is 13 residues long. From germline, CDR1 is SGHDT and CDR2 YYEEEE. CDR3 amino acids: CASSRTGPGEQYF. The DNA for the CDR3 is TGTGCCAGCAGCAGGACAGGGCCTGGCGAGCAGTACTTC.

In this sample, this clone turned up once. This sequence joins TRBV28 and TRBJ2-3; 7 bases map to TRBD2. The germline V gene encodes CDR1 MDHEN and CDR2 SYDVKM. The CDR3 sequence is 17 residues long. V trimming: 3 bases; J trimming: 4 bases; junction bases outside the gene matches: 13. The CDR3 DNA sequence: TGTGCCAGCAGTTTCCCTACTGGACTAGATTCTGCAGATACGCAGTATTTT. This translates into CASSFPTGLDSADTQYF.

The chain employs TRBV9 and TRBJ2-1, with TRBD2 identical over 9 bases. The CDR3 spans 15 residues. CDR1 and CDR2 (germline): SGDLS, YYNGEE. With V trimmed by 8 bases and J by 4 bases, 10 bases remained unmatched. CDR3 region: CASQGGLAGYNEQFF. The CDR3, as DNA: TGTGCCAGTCAGGGGGGGCTAGCGGGATACAATGAGCAGTTCTTC.

The chain uses TRBV5-1 and TRBJ2-2; 10 nucleotides agree with TRBD1. Looked up from germline, CDR1 is SGHRS and CDR2 is YFSETQ. J gave up 8 bases and V 2 bases, and 6 bases lay outside the gene matches. The CDR3 covers 15 residues. This CDR3 is CASSLTGTGDGELFF. DNA for the CDR3: TGCGCCAGCAGCTTAACCGGGACAGGGGATGGGGAGCTGTTTTTT.

The CDR3 here is CASSTGTANNSPLHF. CDR3 sequence (DNA): TGTGCCAGCAGCACAGGGACAGCTAATAATTCACCCCTCCACTTT. The gene calls are TRBV7-2 and TRBJ1-6; 7 bases fit TRBD1. Looked up from germline, CDR1 is SGHTA and CDR2 is FQGNSA. This CDR3 is built from 15 residues. With 5 bases clipped from V and 5 bases from J, the junction kept 6 bases outside the gene matches.

The DNA of the CDR3 is TGTGCCAGCAGCGGGGGTGCGGGTGAAAAACTGTTTTTT. The encoded protein is CASSGGAGEKLFF. The chain employs TRBV2 and TRBJ1-4; possibly TRBD1 for D (5 bases). Germline V CDR1 and CDR2: SNHLY, FYNNEI. V was trimmed by 6 bases and J by 7 bases, leaving 12 bases between them. The CDR3 sequence is 13 residues long.

The chain employs TRBV15 and TRBJ1-2, with 7 bases matching TRBD1. CDR3 length: 16 residues. After removal of 6 bases from V and 1 base from J, the junction contained 11 bases not matched to a gene. The germline V gene has CDR1 LNHNV and CDR2 YYDKDF (reference sequence). The CDR3 loop reads CATRLAGTEINYGYTF. The DNA for the CDR3 is TGTGCCACCAGGCTAGCCGGGACAGAGATTAACTATGGCTACACCTTC.

The genes are TRBV27 and TRBJ2-7; D perhaps matches TRBD1 (6 bases). Germline values: CDR1 MNHEY, CDR2 SMNVEV (reference sequence). V lost 5 bases and J lost 2, with 19 bases in between. The CDR3 contains 16 residues. The CDR3 loop is CASSQLRTDLTYEQYF. The DNA for the CDR3 is TGTGCCAGCAGTCAATTAAGGACAGACCTCACCTACGAGCAGTACTTC.

The rearrangement uses TRBV2 and TRBJ2-3; 9 bases line up with TRBD2. J gave up 0 bases and V 6 bases, and 10 bases lay outside the gene matches. The CDR3 sequence is 17 residues long. Germline loops: CDR1 SNHLY, CDR2 FYNNEI. The CDR3 bases are TGTGCCAGCAGCACGCGGTCTAGCGGGGCTAGCACAGATACGCAGTATTTT. Protein product: CASSTRSSGASTDTQYF.

This clone came up once. The rearrangement links TRBV29-1 to TRBJ2-3; perhaps TRBD2 as D (6 bases). Germline loops: CDR1 SQVTM, CDR2 ANQGSEA. Trimming stripped 3 bases from V and 6 bases from J, with 10 bases between. The CDR3 runs 12 residues. The CDR3 here is CSVDTGLDTQYF. CDR3 nucleotide sequence: TGCAGCGTTGACACGGGACTCGATACGCAGTATTTT.